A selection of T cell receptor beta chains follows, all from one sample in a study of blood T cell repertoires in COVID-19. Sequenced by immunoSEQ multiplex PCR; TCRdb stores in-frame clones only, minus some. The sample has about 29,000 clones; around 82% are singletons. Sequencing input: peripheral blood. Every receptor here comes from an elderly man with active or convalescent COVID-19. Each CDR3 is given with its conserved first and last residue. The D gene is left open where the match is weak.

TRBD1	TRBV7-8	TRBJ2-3	TGTGCCAGCAGCTTAGGCAGGGGGACATTCACAGATACGCAGTATTTT	CASSLGRGTFTDTQYF
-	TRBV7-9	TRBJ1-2	TGTGCCAGCAGCTTACGGGTAGGGACTTCTCTTGGCTACACCTTC	CASSLRVGTSLGYTF
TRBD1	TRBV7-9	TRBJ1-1	TGTGCCAGCAGCGTGACAGGGTGGCAGACTGAAGCTTTCTTT	CASSVTGWQTEAFF
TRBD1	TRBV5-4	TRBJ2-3	TGTGCCAGCAGTAGGACAGGGTATTTCGCAGATACGCAGTATTTT	CASSRTGYFADTQYF
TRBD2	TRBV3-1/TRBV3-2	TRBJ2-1	TGTGCCAGCAGCCATCAATTAGCGGGCCTGGGCAATGAGCAGTTCTTC	CASSHQLAGLGNEQFF
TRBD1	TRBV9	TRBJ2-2	TGTGCCAGCAGCGAAACAGGGGGCATGGTCGGGGAGCTGTTTTTT	CASSETGGMVGELFF
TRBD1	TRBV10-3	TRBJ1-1	TGTGCCTCAAACAGGGGGCAAGACACTGAAGCTTTCTTT	CASNRGQDTEAFF
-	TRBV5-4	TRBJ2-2	TGTGCCAGCAGCCCGGGACTTCGGGGCACCGGGGAGCTGTTTTTT	CASSPGLRGTGELFF
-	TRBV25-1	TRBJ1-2	TGTGCCAGCACAGACAATAACTATGGCTACACCTTC	CASTDNNYGYTF
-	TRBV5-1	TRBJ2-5	TGCGCCAGCAGCTTAACAGGTCCGGAGACCCAGTACTTC	CASSLTGPETQYF
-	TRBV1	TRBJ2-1	TGCACCAGCAGCCAGGAAGCGGGACTAGCGGAATCCTACAATGAGCAGTTCTTC	CTSSQEAGLAESYNEQFF
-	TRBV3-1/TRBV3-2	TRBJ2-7	TGTGCCAGCAGACGAGGGAGGACCTACGAGCAGTACTTC	CASRRGRTYEQYF
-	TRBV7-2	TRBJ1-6	TGTGCCAGCAGCTTAGTGGATGCACCGGGACCCCTCCACTTT	CASSLVDAPGPLHF
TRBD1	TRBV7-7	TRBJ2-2	TGTGCTAGCAGCTTACAGGGGGCCACCGGGGAGCTGTTTTTT	CASSLQGATGELFF
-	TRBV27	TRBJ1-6	TGTGCCAGCAGTTTACGGGGAGGTAATTCACCCCTCCACTTT	CASSLRGGNSPLHF
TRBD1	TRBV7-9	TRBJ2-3	TGTGCCAGCAGCTACGGGGACAGCCCGTCCACAGATACGCAGTATTTT	CASSYGDSPSTDTQYF
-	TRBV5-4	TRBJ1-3	TGTGCCAGCAGCTTGGCCCGGGGGGGGAGTTCTGGAAACACCATATATTTT	CASSLARGGSSGNTIYF
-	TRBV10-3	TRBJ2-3	TGTGCCATCAGCCCGACTAGTACTACAGATACGCAGTATTTT	CAISPTSTTDTQYF